This T cell receptor beta chain was captured in a study of shared T cell receptors in the human thymus. Measured with immunoSEQ multiplex PCR; TCRdb has only the in-frame clones, and not every one. The sample yields 640,000 or so clones, more than 75% seen once. These data were also reused for a study on human thymus T cells. From that second work: Those donating were healthy Finnish infants in corrective surgery for congenital heart defects. The study used thymus tissue resected during corrective heart surgery.

The TCR sequence derives from a boy younger than two with a congenital heart defect. The sample was thymocytes.

Written as DNA, the CDR3 is TGTGCCAGCAGCTTAGCGTGCCGGGACAAAAACCTGAACACCGGGGAGCTGTTTTTT. Protein: CASSLACRDKNLNTGELFF. V is TRBV7-6 and J is TRBJ2-2; tentative D call: TRBD1 (6 bases). V shed 0 bases and J shed 1 base, with 18 bases lying between them. This CDR3 is 19 amino acids long. Germline V gene lookup returns CDR1 SGHVS and CDR2 FNYEAQ.